These 29 T cell receptor beta chains were all obtained from the same sample, sequenced in a study of control samples from healthy donors and cancer patients. TCRdb's table, derived via immunoSEQ multiplex PCR, lists solely in-frame clones and lacks some. The sample gives 120,000 or so clones, roughly 90% of which show up once; roughly 4% is in the top ten. Sequencing was performed on PBMCs. These receptors originate from a woman aged 55-70 years with lung cancer.

The chain employs TRBV15 and TRBJ1-5; tentatively, D is TRBD1 (6 bases). The CDR3 totals 18 residues. Germline lookup yields CDR1 LNHNV and CDR2 YYDKDF (reference sequence). Trimming took off 0 bases at V and 2 bases at J, with 17 bases between the two ends. CDR3 sequence: CATSRDPAGVLGNQPQHF. Here the CDR3 DNA reads TGTGCCACCAGCAGAGATCCGGCAGGGGTTTTAGGCAATCAGCCCCAGCATTTT.

Here the CDR3 DNA reads TGTGCCAGCAGCAGCGAGTTGTTACACGAGCAGTACTTC. Translated: CASSSELLHEQYF. This sequence joins TRBV21-1 and TRBJ2-7; the listed D gene, TRBD2, was not tested against the DNA. TRBV21-1 is marked as a pseudogene. The CDR3 has 13 amino acids.

The CDR3 here is CASSYGQGTMNTEAFF. CDR3 sequence (DNA): TGTGCCAGCAGTTACGGTCAGGGAACCATGAACACTGAAGCTTTCTTT. V and J are TRBV6-5 and TRBJ1-1; tentative D call: TRBD1 (5 bases). CDR3 length: 16 residues. The V and J ends lost 2 bases and 0 bases respectively, with 13 bases between them. The V gene's germline CDR1 is MNHEY and CDR2 SVGAGI.

The chain has TRBV7-2 and TRBJ1-1; no reliable D call. Deletions cut 0 bases from V and 2 bases from J, with 10 bases between. Per germline, CDR1 SGHTA and CDR2 FQGNSA. The CDR3 loop spans 15 amino acids. The CDR3 spells CASSLAFVRNTEAFF. In DNA, the CDR3 is TGTGCCAGCAGCTTAGCGTTTGTAAGAAACACTGAAGCTTTCTTT. The full variable domain, its missing parts supplied by reference TRBV7-2 and TRBJ1-1, is GAGVSQSPSNKVTEKGKDVELRCDPISGHTALYWYRQSLGQGLEFLIYFQGNSAPDKSGLPSDRFSAERTGGSVSTLTIQRTQQEDSAVYLCASSLAFVRNTEAFFGQGTRLTVV.

The V and J genes are TRBV29-1 and TRBJ2-2; 8 bases fit TRBD2. Germline V gene sequence: CDR1 SQVTM, CDR2 ANQGSEA. CDR3 length: 14 amino acids. Germline trimming cut 4 bases from V and 3 bases from J; bases unmatched to any gene: 4. In nucleotides, the CDR3 is TGCAGCGTTGTCAGCGGGGGACACACCGGGGAGCTGTTTTTT. Translated, it gives CSVVSGGHTGELFF.

The chain is built from TRBV5-1 and TRBJ2-3, with 8 positions matching TRBD2. Per germline, CDR1 SGHRS and CDR2 YFSETQ. Losses at the gene ends were 4 bases for V and 5 bases for J; bases not matched to a gene: 6. This CDR3 spans 14 amino acids. CDR3 sequence: CASSQRELIDTQYF. The DNA of the CDR3 is TGCGCCAGCAGCCAGCGGGAGTTAATAGATACGCAGTATTTT. Combining the CDR3 with reference TRBV5-1 and TRBJ2-3 gives the whole variable domain KAGVTQTPRYLIKTRGQQVTLSCSPISGHRSVSWYQQTPGQGLQFLFEYFSETQRNKGNFPGRFSGRQFSNSRSEMNVSTLELGDSALYLCASSQRELIDTQYFGPGTRLTVL.

The chain has TRBV6-2 or TRBV6-3 and TRBJ2-1; TRBD2 matches 10 bases. CDR3 length: 16 residues. CDR1 is MNHEY, CDR2 SVGEGT, per germline. V lost 5 bases, J lost 2 bases, and 6 bases stayed unmatched. DNA for the CDR3: TGTGCCAGCAGTAGCGGGGGGGTCGGAACCTACAATGAGCAGTTCTTC. It translates to CASSSGGVGTYNEQFF.

The V call is TRBV9, the J call TRBJ1-3; TRBD1 might be the D (6 bases). CDR3 length equals 15 residues. The germline V gene has CDR1 SGDLS and CDR2 YYNGEE. Trimming took 3 bases from V and 2 from J, leaving 12 bases between them. CDR3 sequence reads: CASSESQGPGNTIYF. CDR3 DNA sequence: TGTGCCAGCAGCGAATCACAGGGCCCTGGAAACACCATATATTTT.

V usage is TRBV28 and J usage is TRBJ2-5, with 10 bases identical to TRBD1. The germline CDR1 and CDR2 sequences are MDHEN and SYDVKM. J lost 1 base, V lost 4 bases, and 9 bases had no gene match. The CDR3 has 17 residues. The CDR3 DNA is TGTGCCAGCAGTTCTGCCCCGGACAGGGGGGCCCAAGAGACCCAGTACTTC. Protein sequence: CASSSAPDRGAQETQYF.

V is TRBV7-9 and J is TRBJ1-5; no reliable D call. V was shortened by 5 bases and J by 9 bases, with 11 bases between the two germline ends. Looked up from germline, CDR1 is SEHNR and CDR2 is FQNEAQ (reference sequence). The CDR3 is 12 residues long. The CDR3 DNA reads TGTGCCAGCAGCCGTGACGGGCGGCCCCAGCATTTT. Amino acids: CASSRDGRPQHF.

V and J are TRBV5-1 and TRBJ2-5, with D unclear. CDR3 length: 14 residues. The V gene's germline CDR1 is SGHRS and CDR2 YFSETQ. Trimming cost V 5 bases and J 0 bases, with 11 bases left between them. In nucleotides, the CDR3 is TGCGCCAGCAGATTTCGGGCGGACCAAGAGACCCAGTACTTC. It translates to CASRFRADQETQYF.

The gene calls are TRBV5-5 and TRBJ2-1; TRBD1 might be the D (6 bases). CDR3 length: 12 residues. V was shortened by 3 bases and J by 11 bases, with 12 bases between the two germline ends. Germline V gene sequence: CDR1 SGHKS, CDR2 YYEKEE (reference sequence). The CDR3: CASSSSGVKQFF. The CDR3 DNA sequence: TGTGCCAGCAGCTCCTCAGGGGTAAAGCAGTTCTTC.

The rearrangement joins TRBV29-1 to TRBJ2-3, with TRBD1 identical over 9 bases. The CDR3 consists of 16 residues. Germline V gene sequence: CDR1 SQVTM, CDR2 ANQGSEA. Unmatched junction bases numbered 14, after V lost 4 bases and J lost 6 bases. CDR3 amino acids: CSVGLPGTGIQDTQYF. DNA of the CDR3: TGCAGCGTTGGCCTCCCCGGGACAGGGATACAGGATACGCAGTATTTT.

The chain combines TRBV19 with TRBJ2-1; D could derive from TRBD1 or TRBD2 (5 bases each). Germline CDR1 and CDR2: LNHDA and SQIVND (reference sequence). The CDR3 runs to 13 residues. Trimming took 3 bases from V and 5 from J, leaving 8 bases between them. This CDR3 reads CASSMGTHNEQFF. The CDR3, as DNA: TGTGCCAGTAGTATGGGGACCCACAATGAGCAGTTCTTC. The entire variable domain, with the rest obtained from reference TRBV19 and TRBJ2-1, is as follows: DGGITQSPKYLFRKEGQNVTLSCEQNLNHDAMYWYRQDPGQGLRLIYYSQIVNDFQKGDIAEGYSVSREKKESFPLTVTSAQKNPTAFYLCASSMGTHNEQFFGPGTRLTVL.

The chain couples TRBV4-1 to TRBJ1-5; the D is unclear. Germline V gene sequence: CDR1 MGHRA, CDR2 YSYEKL. The CDR3 consists of 14 residues. The V gene lost 0 bases and the J gene lost 5 bases, with 8 bases spanning the gap. The CDR3 DNA sequence: TGCGCCAGCAGCCAAGATTTGATGCATCAGCCCCAGCATTTT. Amino acid sequence: CASSQDLMHQPQHF.

The CDR3 is CASSLRLAGERGELFF. The CDR3 nucleotides are TGTGCCAGCAGCTTAAGACTAGCGGGAGAGAGGGGGGAGCTGTTTTTT. This sequence joins TRBV7-3 and TRBJ2-2; 12 bases line up with TRBD2. This CDR3 spans 16 amino acids. The germline CDR1 and CDR2 sequences are SGHTA and FQGTGA. Unmatched junction bases numbered 5, after V lost 1 base and J lost 8 bases.

The chain employs TRBV19 and TRBJ1-5; D is perhaps TRBD1 (6 bases). This CDR3 contains 13 residues. The V and J ends lost 7 bases and 11 bases respectively, with 18 bases between them. Germline V gene lookup returns CDR1 LNHDA and CDR2 SQIVND (reference sequence). CDR3 coding DNA: TGTGCCAGTATTGGGGGCCCCGGATCGACCCAGCATTTT. Amino acid sequence: CASIGGPGSTQHF.

The chain carries TRBV6-5 and TRBJ2-2, with no clear D. CDR3 length: 15 residues. Germline V gene sequence: CDR1 MNHEY, CDR2 SVGAGI. V was shortened by 4 bases and J by 5 bases, with 14 bases between the two germline ends. The chain's CDR3 is CASSFRRLNTGELFF. The CDR3 DNA is TGTGCCAGCAGTTTCCGTCGACTTAATACCGGGGAGCTGTTTTTT.

The chain links TRBV7-2 to TRBJ1-1; D perhaps matches TRBD1 (6 bases). CDR1 is SGHTA, CDR2 FQGNSA, per germline. V was clipped by 5 bases and J by 1 base, with 11 bases between them. CDR3 length: 14 residues. CDR3 DNA sequence: TGTGCCAGCAGCGCATTAGGGGGGAACACTGAAGCTTTCTTT. Translated: CASSALGGNTEAFF.

This clone was recorded only once. The rearrangement joins TRBV30 to TRBJ2-7; TRBD2 aligns across 8 bases. CDR3 length: 14 amino acids. The V gene end was trimmed by 1 base and the J gene end by 3 bases; junction bases not matched to a gene: 5. Germline lookup yields CDR1 GTSNPN and CDR2 SVGIG (reference sequence). CDR3 DNA: TGTGCCTGGAGTGGGGGACTAGGGGGCTACGAGCAGTACTTC. Translated, it gives CAWSGGLGGYEQYF. The full variable domain, completed using reference TRBV30 and TRBJ2-7, is SQTIHQWPATLVQPVGSPLSLECTVEGTSNPNLYWYRQAAGRGLQLLFYSVGIGQISSEVPQNLSASRPQDRQFILSSKKLLLSDSGFYLCAWSGGLGGYEQYFGPGTRLTVT.

The rearrangement joins TRBV28 to TRBJ1-4, with a weak D call TRBD1 (5 bases). This CDR3 region has 14 residues. Trimming shortened V by 2 bases and J by 7 bases, and 11 bases separated the two germline ends. Germline CDR1 MDHEN, CDR2 SYDVKM. In DNA form, the CDR3 reads TGTGCCAGCAGTTTAAGTCAGGGCTCTGAAAAACTGTTTTTT. This gives the protein CASSLSQGSEKLFF.

This chain links TRBV6-5 with TRBJ1-4, with D perhaps matching TRBD1 (5 bases). The CDR3 contains 14 residues. V dropped 3 bases and J dropped 3 bases, with 8 bases sitting between them. Per germline, CDR1 MNHEY and CDR2 SVGAGI. DNA for the CDR3: TGTGCCAGCAGTTATACGGGGCCTAATGAAAAACTGTTTTTT. Residues: CASSYTGPNEKLFF.

The rearrangement links TRBV18 to TRBJ1-3; TRBD1 aligns across 10 bases. The CDR3 consists of 16 residues. Trimming took 2 bases from V and 4 from J; bases not matched to a gene: 5. Germline V CDR1 and CDR2: KGHSH, LQKENI. The CDR3 region is CASSPSGTGAGNTIYF. CDR3 in DNA: TGTGCCAGCTCACCATCCGGGACAGGGGCAGGAAACACCATATATTTT.

About this clone: One junction end does not reproduce the germline sequence, and a read error may be involved. The chain recombines TRBV7-7 with TRBJ2-1; D is ambiguous. The CDR3 has 13 residues. Germline V gives CDR1 SSHAT, CDR2 FNYEAQ (reference sequence). CDR3 loop: CASSPGLRGEQFF. The CDR3 bases are TGTGCTAGCAGCCCGGGTCTAAGAGGTGAGCAGTTCTTC.

The V gene is TRBV2, the J gene TRBJ1-5; 9 bases agree with TRBD1. Germline V gene sequence: CDR1 SNHLY, CDR2 FYNNEI. The CDR3 runs to 14 residues. The V and J ends lost 8 bases and 4 bases, in that order; junction bases with no gene match: 6. The CDR3 spells CASGMDRGNQPQHF. CDR3 coding DNA: TGTGCCAGCGGGATGGACAGGGGAAATCAGCCCCAGCATTTT.

This clone was counted only a few times. This chain links TRBV7-8 with TRBJ1-5, with D hard to call. V was shortened by 7 bases and J by 2 bases, with 15 bases between the two germline ends. This CDR3 is 15 amino acids long. The germline V gene has CDR1 SGHVS and CDR2 FQNEAQ. CDR3 sequence reads: CASTPQAGGNQPQHF. CDR3 sequence (DNA): TGTGCCAGCACCCCTCAGGCAGGAGGCAATCAGCCCCAGCATTTT.

The V and J genes are TRBV27 and TRBJ2-7, with TRBD2 identical over 11 bases. Germline values: CDR1 MNHEY, CDR2 SMNVEV (reference sequence). V lost 6 bases, J lost 4 bases, and 11 bases stayed unmatched. The CDR3 has 16 residues. The CDR3 DNA sequence: TGTGCCAGCAGGCGAACTTACGGGACTAGCGGATACGAGCAGTACTTC. Translation gives CASRRTYGTSGYEQYF.

The J gene is TRBJ1-4, the V gene TRBV2; 8 bases are shared with TRBD1. The length of the CDR3 is 14 residues. After removal of 4 bases from V and 5 bases from J, the junction contained 3 bases not matched to a gene. Germline lookup yields CDR1 SNHLY and CDR2 FYNNEI. The CDR3 here is CASSGRQGNEKLFF. CDR3 coding DNA: TGTGCCAGCAGTGGTCGACAGGGGAATGAAAAACTGTTTTTT.

This chain uses TRBV2 with TRBJ2-5, with no clear D. Trimming cost V 8 bases and J 5 bases, with 9 bases left between them. The CDR3 runs to 11 residues. From germline, CDR1 is SNHLY and CDR2 FYNNEI. CDR3 residues: CASGQIETQYF. CDR3 DNA: TGTGCCAGCGGTCAAATTGAGACCCAGTACTTC. Combining the CDR3 with reference TRBV2 and TRBJ2-5 gives the whole variable domain EPEVTQTPSHQVTQMGQEVILRCVPISNHLYFYWYRQILGQKVEFLVSFYNNEISEKSEIFDDQFSVERPDGSNFTLKIRSTKLEDSAMYFCASGQIETQYFGPGTRLLVL.